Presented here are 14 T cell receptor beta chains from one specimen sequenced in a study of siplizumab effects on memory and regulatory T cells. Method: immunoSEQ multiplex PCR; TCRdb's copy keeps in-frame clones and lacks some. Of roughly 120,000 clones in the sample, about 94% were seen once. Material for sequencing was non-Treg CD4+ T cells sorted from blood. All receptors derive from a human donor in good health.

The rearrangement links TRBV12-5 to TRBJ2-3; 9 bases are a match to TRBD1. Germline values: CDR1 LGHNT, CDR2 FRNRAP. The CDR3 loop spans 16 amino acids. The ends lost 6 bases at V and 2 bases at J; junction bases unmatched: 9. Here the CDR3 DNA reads TGTGCTAGTGGGTCTGACAGGGGGGCATACACAGATACGCAGTATTTT. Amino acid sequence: CASGSDRGAYTDTQYF. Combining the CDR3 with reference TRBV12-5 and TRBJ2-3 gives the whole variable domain DARVTQTPRHKVTEMGQEVTMRCQPILGHNTVFWYRQTMMQGLELLAYFRNRAPLDDSGMPKDRFSAEMPDATLATLKIQPSEPRDSAVYFCASGSDRGAYTDTQYFGPGTRLTVL.

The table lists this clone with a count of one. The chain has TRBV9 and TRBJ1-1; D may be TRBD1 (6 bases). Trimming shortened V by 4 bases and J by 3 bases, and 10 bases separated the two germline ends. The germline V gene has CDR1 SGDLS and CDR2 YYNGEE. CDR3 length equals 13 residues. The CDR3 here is CASSTNRDTEAFF. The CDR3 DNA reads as TGTGCCAGCAGCACCAACAGGGACACTGAAGCTTTCTTT.

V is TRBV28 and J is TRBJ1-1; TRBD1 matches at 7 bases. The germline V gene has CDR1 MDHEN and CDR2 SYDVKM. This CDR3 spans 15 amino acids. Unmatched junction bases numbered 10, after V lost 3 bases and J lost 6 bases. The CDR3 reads CASSFLGQSFPEAFF. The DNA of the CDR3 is TGTGCCAGCAGTTTCCTGGGACAGAGCTTCCCTGAAGCTTTCTTT.

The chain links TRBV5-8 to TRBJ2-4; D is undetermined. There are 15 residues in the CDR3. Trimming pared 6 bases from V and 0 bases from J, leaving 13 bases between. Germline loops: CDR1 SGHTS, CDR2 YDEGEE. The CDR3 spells CASKEVRLAKNIQYF. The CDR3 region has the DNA TGTGCCAGCAAAGAGGTCAGGCTAGCCAAAAACATTCAGTACTTC.

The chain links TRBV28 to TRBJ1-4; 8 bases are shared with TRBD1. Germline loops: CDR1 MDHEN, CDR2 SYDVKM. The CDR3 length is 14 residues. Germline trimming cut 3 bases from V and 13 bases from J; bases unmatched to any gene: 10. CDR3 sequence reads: CASSLQQGERRLFF. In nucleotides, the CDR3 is TGTGCCAGCAGTTTGCAACAGGGGGAACGAAGACTGTTTTTT.

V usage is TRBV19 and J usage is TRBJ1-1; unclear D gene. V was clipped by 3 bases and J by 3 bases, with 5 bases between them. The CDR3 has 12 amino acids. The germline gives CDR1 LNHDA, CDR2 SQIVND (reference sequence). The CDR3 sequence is CASSMRYTEAFF. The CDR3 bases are TGTGCCAGTAGTATGAGATACACTGAAGCTTTCTTT.

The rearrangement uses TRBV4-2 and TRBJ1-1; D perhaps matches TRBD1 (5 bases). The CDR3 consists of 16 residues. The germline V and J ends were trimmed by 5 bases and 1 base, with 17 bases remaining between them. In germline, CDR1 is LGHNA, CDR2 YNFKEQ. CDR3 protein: CASSTLAFGGNTEAFF. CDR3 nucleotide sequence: TGTGCCAGCAGCACCCTTGCGTTCGGGGGGAACACTGAAGCTTTCTTT.

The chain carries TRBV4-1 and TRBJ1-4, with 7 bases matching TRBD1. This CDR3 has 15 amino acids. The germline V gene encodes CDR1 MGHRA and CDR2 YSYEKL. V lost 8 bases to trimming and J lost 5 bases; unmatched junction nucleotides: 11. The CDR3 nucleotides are TGCGCCAGCCGACACCTGGACAGGTTAAATGAAAAACTGTTTTTT. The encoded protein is CASRHLDRLNEKLFF.

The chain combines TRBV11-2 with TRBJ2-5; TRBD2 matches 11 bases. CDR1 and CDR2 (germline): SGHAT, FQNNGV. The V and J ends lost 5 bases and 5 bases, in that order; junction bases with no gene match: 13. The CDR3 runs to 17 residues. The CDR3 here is CASSPVVSGGALETQYF. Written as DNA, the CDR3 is TGTGCCAGCAGCCCAGTGGTTAGCGGGGGGGCCCTGGAGACCCAGTACTTC.

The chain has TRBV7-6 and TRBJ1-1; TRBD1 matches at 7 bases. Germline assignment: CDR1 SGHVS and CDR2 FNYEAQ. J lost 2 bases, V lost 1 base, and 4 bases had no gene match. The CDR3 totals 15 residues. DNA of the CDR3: TGTGCCAGCAGCTTAGTGGGGACAGAAAACACTGAAGCTTTCTTT. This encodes CASSLVGTENTEAFF.

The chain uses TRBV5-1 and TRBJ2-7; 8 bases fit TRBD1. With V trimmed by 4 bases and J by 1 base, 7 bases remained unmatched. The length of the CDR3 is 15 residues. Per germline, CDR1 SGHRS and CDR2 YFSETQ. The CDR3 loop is CASSGRGQESYEQYF. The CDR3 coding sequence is TGCGCCAGCAGCGGACGGGGACAGGAGTCCTACGAGCAGTACTTC. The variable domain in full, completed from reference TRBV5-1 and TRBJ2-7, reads KAGVTQTPRYLIKTRGQQVTLSCSPISGHRSVSWYQQTPGQGLQFLFEYFSETQRNKGNFPGRFSGRQFSNSRSEMNVSTLELGDSALYLCASSGRGQESYEQYFGPGTRLTVT.

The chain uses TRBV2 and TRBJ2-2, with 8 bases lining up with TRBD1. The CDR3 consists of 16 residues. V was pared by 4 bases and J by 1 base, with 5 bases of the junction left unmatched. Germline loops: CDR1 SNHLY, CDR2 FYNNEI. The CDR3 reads CASSGTGHLNTGELFF. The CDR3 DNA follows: TGTGCCAGCAGTGGGACAGGGCACCTGAACACCGGGGAGCTGTTTTTT.

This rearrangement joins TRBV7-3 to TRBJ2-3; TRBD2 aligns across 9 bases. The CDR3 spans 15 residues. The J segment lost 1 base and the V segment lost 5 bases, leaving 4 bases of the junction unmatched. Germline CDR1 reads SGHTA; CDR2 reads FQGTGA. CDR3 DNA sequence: TGTGCCAGCAGCCCCCGACTAGCGGGCACAGATACGCAGTATTTT. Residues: CASSPRLAGTDTQYF. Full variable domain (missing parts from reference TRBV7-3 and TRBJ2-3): GAGVSQTPSNKVTEKGKYVELRCDPISGHTALYWYRQSLGQGPEFLIYFQGTGAADDSGLPNDRFFAVRPEGSVSTLKIQRTERGDSAVYLCASSPRLAGTDTQYFGPGTRLTVL.

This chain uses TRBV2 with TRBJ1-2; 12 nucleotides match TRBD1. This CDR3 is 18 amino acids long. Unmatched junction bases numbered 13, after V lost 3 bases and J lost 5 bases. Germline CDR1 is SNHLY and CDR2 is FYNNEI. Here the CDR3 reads CASSDPGQGAVGGYGYTF. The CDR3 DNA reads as TGTGCCAGCAGTGACCCGGGACAGGGGGCGGTAGGTGGTTATGGCTACACCTTC.